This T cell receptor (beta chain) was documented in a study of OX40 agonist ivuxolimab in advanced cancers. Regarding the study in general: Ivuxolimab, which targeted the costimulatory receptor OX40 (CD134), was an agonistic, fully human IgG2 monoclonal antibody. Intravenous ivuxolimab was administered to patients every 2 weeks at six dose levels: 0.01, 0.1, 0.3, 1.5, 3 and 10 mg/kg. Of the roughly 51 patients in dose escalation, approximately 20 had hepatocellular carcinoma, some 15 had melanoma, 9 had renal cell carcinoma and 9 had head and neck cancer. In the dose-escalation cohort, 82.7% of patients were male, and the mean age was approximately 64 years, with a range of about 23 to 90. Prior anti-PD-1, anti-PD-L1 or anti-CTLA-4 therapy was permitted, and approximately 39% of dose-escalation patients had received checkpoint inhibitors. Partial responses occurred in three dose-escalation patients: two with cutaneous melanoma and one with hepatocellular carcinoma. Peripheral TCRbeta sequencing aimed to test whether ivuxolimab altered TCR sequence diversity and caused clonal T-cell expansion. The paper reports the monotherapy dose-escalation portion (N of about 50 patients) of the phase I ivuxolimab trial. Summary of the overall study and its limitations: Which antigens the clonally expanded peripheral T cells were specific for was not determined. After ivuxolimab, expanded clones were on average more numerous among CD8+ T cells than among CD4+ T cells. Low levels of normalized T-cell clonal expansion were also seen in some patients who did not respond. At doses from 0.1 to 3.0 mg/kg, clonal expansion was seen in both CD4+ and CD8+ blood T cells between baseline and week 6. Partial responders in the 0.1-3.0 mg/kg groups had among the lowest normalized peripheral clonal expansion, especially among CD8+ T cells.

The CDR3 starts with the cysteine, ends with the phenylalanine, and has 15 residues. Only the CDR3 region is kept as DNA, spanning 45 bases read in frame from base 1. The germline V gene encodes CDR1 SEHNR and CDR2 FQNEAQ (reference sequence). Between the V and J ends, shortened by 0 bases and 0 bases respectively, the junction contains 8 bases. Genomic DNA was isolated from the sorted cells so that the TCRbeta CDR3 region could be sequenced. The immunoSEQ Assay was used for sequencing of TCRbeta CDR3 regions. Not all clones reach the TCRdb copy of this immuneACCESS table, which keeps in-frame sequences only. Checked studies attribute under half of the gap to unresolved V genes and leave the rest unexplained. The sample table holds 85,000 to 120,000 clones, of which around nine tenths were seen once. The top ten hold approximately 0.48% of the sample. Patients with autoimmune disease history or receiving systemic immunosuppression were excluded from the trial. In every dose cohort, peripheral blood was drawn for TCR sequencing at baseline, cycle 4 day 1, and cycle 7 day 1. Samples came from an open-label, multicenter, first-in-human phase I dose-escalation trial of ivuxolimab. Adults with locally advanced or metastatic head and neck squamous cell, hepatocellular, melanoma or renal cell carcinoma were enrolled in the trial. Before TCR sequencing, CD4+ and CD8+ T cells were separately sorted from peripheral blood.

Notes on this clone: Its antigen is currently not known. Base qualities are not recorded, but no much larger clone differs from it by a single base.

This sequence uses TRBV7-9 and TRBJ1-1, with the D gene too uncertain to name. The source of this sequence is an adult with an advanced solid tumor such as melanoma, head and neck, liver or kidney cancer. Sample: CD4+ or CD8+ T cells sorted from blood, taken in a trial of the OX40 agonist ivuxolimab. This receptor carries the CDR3 CASSLAILMNTEAFF. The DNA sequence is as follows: TGTGCCAGCAGCTTAGCGATACTCATGAACACTGAAGCTTTCTTT.